This T cell receptor (beta chain) was captured in a study of T-cell reconstitution after alpha-beta-depleted transplantation in children (dated by TCRdb to 2016 to 2018). The study in broad terms: Using TCR repertoire profiling, the study followed T-cell immune reconstitution in a quantitative way in children after TCRalphabeta/CD19-depleted allogeneic hematopoietic cell transplantation.

The germline V gene (reference sequence) specifies SGHKS as CDR1 and YYEKEE as CDR2. The V and J ends are trimmed by 0 bases and 5 bases, leaving 8 bases between them. Including the terminal cysteine and phenylalanine, the CDR3 comprises 13 residues. Only CDR3 DNA remains: 39 bases, in frame from the first base. Libraries were made using PCR. Sequencing instrument: Illumina HiSeq 2500. TCR library preparation used molecular barcoding, with unique molecular identifiers applied to normalize quantification of the TCRbeta repertoire. The public reads were reprocessed in TCRdb via fastp at Q25 and MiXCR, keeping in-frame beta chains. Every entry covers one CDR3 protein and lists the most common genes and DNA from its rows. The sample data list over 550,000 distinct CDR3 sequences, and 10% to 13% of these were observed just once. The ten largest clones capture less than 4.5% of the sample. This clonotype was recorded at least ten times. It lacks a known antigen. Base-call qualities are not available, and no considerably larger clone is one nucleotide away.

The clonotype originates from a human donor who donated a stem cell graft to a child with acute myeloid leukemia. The chain joins TRBV5-5 to TRBJ2-5; the D gene is perhaps TRBD2, on 5 matching bases. This specimen consisted of PBMCs from the stem cell graft donor, obtained from the stem cell graft. The DNA sequence is as follows: TGTGCCAGCAGCTTGGTTGTAGCGGAGACCCAGTACTTC. Translated, it reads CASSLVVAETQYF.